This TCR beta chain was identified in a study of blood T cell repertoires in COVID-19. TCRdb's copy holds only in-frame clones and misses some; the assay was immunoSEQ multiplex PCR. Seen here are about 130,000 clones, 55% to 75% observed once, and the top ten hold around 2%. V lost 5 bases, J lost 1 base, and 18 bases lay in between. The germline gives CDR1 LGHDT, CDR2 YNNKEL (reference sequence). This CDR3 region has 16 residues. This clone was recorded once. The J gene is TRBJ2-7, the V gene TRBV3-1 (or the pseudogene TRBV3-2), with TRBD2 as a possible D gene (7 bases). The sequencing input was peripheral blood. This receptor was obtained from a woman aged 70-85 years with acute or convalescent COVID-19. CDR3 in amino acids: CASSKDAGALSYEQYF. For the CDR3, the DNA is TGTGCCAGCAGCAAGGACGCGGGGGCACTTTCCTACGAGCAGTACTTC.